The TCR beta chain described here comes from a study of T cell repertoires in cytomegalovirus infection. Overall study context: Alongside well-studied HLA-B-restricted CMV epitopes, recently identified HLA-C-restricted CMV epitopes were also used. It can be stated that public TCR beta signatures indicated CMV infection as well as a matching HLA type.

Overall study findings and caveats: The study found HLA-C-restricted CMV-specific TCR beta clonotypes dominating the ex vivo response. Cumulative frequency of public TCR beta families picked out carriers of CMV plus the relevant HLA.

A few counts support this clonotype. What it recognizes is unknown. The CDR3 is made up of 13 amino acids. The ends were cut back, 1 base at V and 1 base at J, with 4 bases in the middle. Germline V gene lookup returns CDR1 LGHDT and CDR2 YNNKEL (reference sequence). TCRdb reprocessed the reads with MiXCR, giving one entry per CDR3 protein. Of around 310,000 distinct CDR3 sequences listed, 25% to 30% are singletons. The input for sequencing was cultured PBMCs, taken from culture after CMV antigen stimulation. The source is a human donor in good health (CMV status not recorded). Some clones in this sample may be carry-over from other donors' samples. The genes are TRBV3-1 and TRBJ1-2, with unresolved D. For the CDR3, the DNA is TGTGCCAGCAGCCAAGGGATTAACTATGGCTACACCTTC. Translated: CASSQGINYGYTF.